This is a list of T cell receptor beta chains from one sample in a study of T cells in Graves' hyperthyroidism and ophthalmopathy. TCRdb called the multiplex PCR reads again in MiXCR, with one record for every CDR3 protein. The sample has around 600,000 distinct CDR3 sequences, 15% to 18% seen once; the top ten hold under 7.5%. Material: blood. These receptors were collected from a woman aged 30 to 39 with Graves' hyperthyroidism. Each CDR3 is given with its conserved first and last residue. Fields, in order: V gene, D gene, clone size, J gene, CDR3 DNA, CDR3 protein. D genes are given only for firm matches. The size field is filled for only some rows; it gives once, few, many or a size class.

V gene: TRBV19
D gene: TRBD2
clone size: few
J gene: TRBJ2-4
CDR3 DNA: TGTGCCAGTAGGGTTATCGCGGGAGTGGAAAACATTCAGTACTTC
CDR3 protein: CASRVIAGVENIQYF

V gene: TRBV7-8
D gene: TRBD1
clone size: NA
J gene: TRBJ1-5
CDR3 DNA: TGTGCCAGCAGCTTAGCGGACAGGGTGGGTTTTAGCAATCAGCCCCAGCATTTT
CDR3 protein: CASSLADRVGFSNQPQHF

V gene: TRBV27
D gene: NA
clone size: NA
J gene: TRBJ2-2
CDR3 DNA: TGTGCCAGCAGTTTAGGGGCCTGGAACACCGGGGAGCTGTTTTTT
CDR3 protein: CASSLGAWNTGELFF

V gene: TRBV30
D gene: NA
clone size: few
J gene: TRBJ1-6
CDR3 DNA: TGTGCCTGGACAGGGTCAACCCTAAATTCACCCCTCCACTTT
CDR3 protein: CAWTGSTLNSPLHF

V gene: TRBV10-3
D gene: NA
clone size: NA
J gene: TRBJ2-3
CDR3 DNA: TGTGCCATCAGTGAGTCTCGAGGCGCTGGGGATACGCAGTATTTT
CDR3 protein: CAISESRGAGDTQYF

V gene: TRBV28
D gene: NA
clone size: many
J gene: TRBJ1-5
CDR3 DNA: TGTGCCAGTACAGTCTGGGGGCAGCCCCAGCATTTT
CDR3 protein: CASTVWGQPQHF

V gene: TRBV7-9
D gene: TRBD2
clone size: many
J gene: TRBJ2-5
CDR3 DNA: TGTGCCAGCAGTTGGACTAGCGGGCTGAAGACCCAGTACTTC
CDR3 protein: CASSWTSGLKTQYF

V gene: TRBV27
D gene: TRBD2
clone size: NA
J gene: TRBJ2-7
CDR3 DNA: TGTGCCAGCAGAGCCCTAACTAGCGGGAGCCGTCTCTACGAGCAGTACTTC
CDR3 protein: CASRALTSGSRLYEQYF

V gene: TRBV28
D gene: NA
clone size: many
J gene: TRBJ1-5
CDR3 DNA: TGTGCCAGCAGTTTGGGGGACGGTAGCAATCAGCCCCAGCATTTT
CDR3 protein: CASSLGDGSNQPQHF

V gene: TRBV27
D gene: TRBD2
clone size: many
J gene: TRBJ2-3
CDR3 DNA: TGTGCCAGCAGTTTACAACTAGCGGGGGCCGATACGCAGTATTTT
CDR3 protein: CASSLQLAGADTQYF

V gene: TRBV12-3/TRBV12-4
D gene: TRBD1
clone size: many
J gene: TRBJ1-4
CDR3 DNA: TGTGCCAGCAGAGCTGGACAGGGGCAAAAACTGTTTTTT
CDR3 protein: CASRAGQGQKLFF

V gene: TRBV30
D gene: TRBD1
clone size: few
J gene: TRBJ1-3
CDR3 DNA: TGTGCCTGGAGGGACAGGGGTCTCTCTGGAAACACCATATATTTT
CDR3 protein: CAWRDRGLSGNTIYF

V gene: TRBV4-1
D gene: TRBD2
clone size: NA
J gene: TRBJ2-1
CDR3 DNA: TGCGCCAGCAGCCAAGATTCGACTAGCGAGTACAATGAGCAGTTCTTC
CDR3 protein: CASSQDSTSEYNEQFF

V gene: TRBV12-5
D gene: TRBD1
clone size: many
J gene: TRBJ2-1
CDR3 DNA: TGTGCTAGTGGTTTGTACCTGACAGGGACCAATGAGCAGTTCTTC
CDR3 protein: CASGLYLTGTNEQFF

V gene: TRBV6-7
D gene: NA
clone size: few
J gene: TRBJ2-7
CDR3 DNA: TGTGCCAGCAGTTACTCGCTAGCAAGAGTGTGGCAGTACTTC
CDR3 protein: CASSYSLARVWQYF

V gene: TRBV30
D gene: TRBD1
clone size: many
J gene: TRBJ1-2
CDR3 DNA: TGTGCCTGGAGTGACCCGGGACAGGGGCCCCTCGGCTACACCTTC
CDR3 protein: CAWSDPGQGPLGYTF

V gene: TRBV13
D gene: NA
clone size: many
J gene: TRBJ2-7
CDR3 DNA: TGTGCCAGCAGCTTACGGGGATGGGGCACTGTCTACGAGCAGTACTTC
CDR3 protein: CASSLRGWGTVYEQYF

V gene: TRBV12-5
D gene: TRBD1
clone size: few
J gene: TRBJ2-7
CDR3 DNA: TGTGCTAGTGGATACGAAACAGGGGGGAACGAGCAGTACTTC
CDR3 protein: CASGYETGGNEQYF

V gene: TRBV2
D gene: NA
clone size: many
J gene: TRBJ2-7
CDR3 DNA: TGTGCCAGTCAGAAGGCGACCTACGAGCAGTACTTC
CDR3 protein: CASQKATYEQYF

V gene: TRBV5-1
D gene: NA
clone size: many
J gene: TRBJ1-1
CDR3 DNA: TGCGCCAGCAGCTCACTGAGTAGTCTGAACACTGAAGCTTTCTTT
CDR3 protein: CASSSLSSLNTEAFF

V gene: TRBV6-2/TRBV6-3
D gene: NA
clone size: NA
J gene: TRBJ1-1
CDR3 DNA: TGTGCCAGCAGTCAATTAAGGGGCCGATGGTACACTGAAGCTTTCTTT
CDR3 protein: CASSQLRGRWYTEAFF

V gene: TRBV5-8
D gene: NA
clone size: many
J gene: TRBJ2-1
CDR3 DNA: TGTGCCAGCACCCAACGCCGGGGCAATGAGCAGTTCTTC
CDR3 protein: CASTQRRGNEQFF

V gene: TRBV27
D gene: NA
clone size: many
J gene: TRBJ2-1
CDR3 DNA: TGTGCCAGCAGCCTGCGACTGGTAACGGTGTACAATGAGCAGTTCTTC
CDR3 protein: CASSLRLVTVYNEQFF